The 10 T cell receptor beta chains presented below share a single source sample, sequenced in a study of cytomegalovirus exposure and HLA in healthy donors. PCR amplification relied on 60 Vbeta primers (plus 13 Jbeta primers). Some clones are missing from TCRdb's copy, which holds only in-frame ones; the method was immunoSEQ multiplex PCR. The sample has 65,000 to 95,000 clones. The sample consisted of PBMCs. These receptors came from a man aged 25-45 years in good health and CMV-seronegative.

The V call is TRBV20-1, the J call TRBJ2-3; a weak D match, TRBD2 (5 bases). Trimming took off 4 bases at V and 6 bases at J, with 8 bases between the two ends. CDR1 DFQATT and CDR2 SNEGSKA come from the germline V gene (reference sequence). This CDR3 has 11 residues. CDR3 bases: TGCAGTGCTATCGGGGTGGATACGCAGTATTTT. This sequence encodes CSAIGVDTQYF.

This chain joins TRBV30 and TRBJ1-3, with a tentative D call TRBD1 (5 bases). V was trimmed by 7 bases and J by 3 bases, leaving 13 bases between them. Germline CDR1 and CDR2: GTSNPN and SVGIG (reference sequence). This CDR3 spans 13 amino acids. CDR3 in DNA: TGTGCCTCAAGAAGGACAAATGGAAACACCATATATTTT. This gives the protein CASRRTNGNTIYF. Variable domain in full (rest from reference TRBV30 and TRBJ1-3): SQTIHQWPATLVQPVGSPLSLECTVEGTSNPNLYWYRQAAGRGLQLLFYSVGIGQISSEVPQNLSASRPQDRQFILSSKKLLLSDSGFYLCASRRTNGNTIYFGEGSWLTVV.

The CDR3 coding sequence is TGCAGCGTTGAAGATAATGCCGGGACACATTACAATGAGCAGTTCTTC. As protein: CSVEDNAGTHYNEQFF. The chain links TRBV29-1 to TRBJ2-1; D possibly corresponds to TRBD1 (6 bases). The CDR3 length is 16 residues. V was clipped by 0 bases and J by 4 bases, with 16 bases between them. Germline lookup yields CDR1 SQVTM and CDR2 ANQGSEA.

The chain recombines TRBV4-1 with TRBJ2-7; 7 bases match TRBD1. The CDR3 extends over 13 amino acids. Per germline, CDR1 MGHRA and CDR2 YSYEKL. J gave up 7 bases and V 3 bases, and 6 bases lay outside the gene matches. The CDR3 loop reads CASSHLLQGEQYF. Written as DNA, the CDR3 is TGCGCCAGCAGCCACCTTCTACAGGGGGAGCAGTACTTC.

The genes are TRBV7-2 and TRBJ2-1; 7 bases are shared with TRBD2. The CDR3 is made up of 15 amino acids. J was trimmed by 9 bases and V by 5 bases; bases with no gene match: 13. The germline CDR1 and CDR2 sequences are SGHTA and FQGNSA. CDR3 DNA: TGTGCCAGCAGCCCCGAGCCGCGGGAGTACGGTGAGCAGTTCTTC. This gives the protein CASSPEPREYGEQFF.

As DNA, the CDR3 is TGTGCCAGCAGCGTAGGGACTAGCGGGAGCTACGAGCAGTACTTC. Its protein product is CASSVGTSGSYEQYF. The chain carries TRBV9 and TRBJ2-7, with 13 bases aligning to TRBD2. The CDR3 runs 15 residues. In germline, CDR1 is SGDLS, CDR2 YYNGEE. The J segment lost 3 bases and the V segment lost 0 bases, leaving 0 bases of the junction unmatched. Filled out from reference TRBV9 and TRBJ2-7, the complete variable domain reads DSGVTQTPKHLITATGQRVTLRCSPRSGDLSVYWYQQSLDQGLQFLIQYYNGEERAKGNILERFSAQQFPDLHSELNLSSLELGDSALYFCASSVGTSGSYEQYFGPGTRLTVT.

The chain is built from TRBV6-1 and TRBJ1-6; D not certain. Germline CDR1 MNHNS, CDR2 SASEGT. The CDR3 sequence is 17 residues long. V was clipped by 1 base and J by 0 bases, with 10 bases between them. As DNA, the CDR3 is TGTGCCAGCAGTGAAGAGGCAGCGAGCTCCTATAATTCACCCCTCCACTTT. Amino acid sequence: CASSEEAASSYNSPLHF.

This chain uses TRBV5-1 with TRBJ2-2, with 12 bases matching TRBD2. V was clipped by 3 bases and J by 0 bases; unmatched bases: 6. This CDR3 has 18 residues. Germline V gene sequence: CDR1 SGHRS, CDR2 YFSETQ. As DNA, the CDR3 is TGCGCCAGCAGCTGGGACCTAGCGGGAGGGCCGAACACCGGGGAGCTGTTTTTT. Translated: CASSWDLAGGPNTGELFF.

V gene TRBV6-6 combines with J gene TRBJ1-5; no clear D gene. Germline-derived CDR1 and CDR2 are MNHNY and SVGAGI (reference sequence). V was shortened by 5 bases and J by 5 bases, with 10 bases between the two germline ends. This CDR3 contains 13 residues. CDR3 sequence (DNA): TGTGCCAGCAGTCACGGGGAATATCAGCCCCAGCATTTT. As protein: CASSHGEYQPQHF.

The chain couples TRBV5-1 to TRBJ1-4; D is uncertain. The CDR3 loop spans 14 amino acids. V was pared by 0 bases and J by 5 bases, with 8 bases between. Germline CDR1 is SGHRS and CDR2 is YFSETQ. The CDR3 sequence: CASSLGIANEKLFF. In DNA, the CDR3 is TGCGCCAGCAGCTTGGGGATAGCCAATGAAAAACTGTTTTTT.